This entry describes one T cell receptor (beta chain). Antigen unknown. The method was immunoSEQ multiplex PCR; TCRdb's version includes in-frame clones alone and lacks a portion of them. Of about 93,000 clones listed, approximately 92% are singletons. Germline loops: CDR1 GTSNPN, CDR2 SVGIG (reference sequence). The CDR3 runs to 16 residues. V was shortened by 1 base and J by 4 bases, with 16 bases between the two germline ends. These data are taken from a study of T cell responses to AZD1222 COVID-19 vaccine. Regarding the study as a whole: Donors, mostly white British, included more females; clonal diversity was possibly underestimated.

The chain recombines TRBV30 with TRBJ2-2, with D perhaps TRBD2 (5 bases). This clonotype was sampled from an adult who received the AZD1222 COVID-19 vaccine. The material sequenced was peripheral blood, taken 28 days after the second AZD1222 dose. CDR3 residues: CAWSGTSTLGTGELFF. DNA for the CDR3: TGTGCCTGGAGTGGGACTTCCACTCTTGGCACCGGGGAGCTGTTTTTT.